One sample yielded the 25 T cell receptor beta chains listed below, sequenced in a study of PD-1 blockade in classical Hodgkin lymphoma. Time point noted: cycle 4 day 1 (C4D1), after about 6 weeks of nivolumab. Every patient experienced relapse after autologous stem cell transplantation, and brentuximab vedotin exposure varied. From thawed PBMCs, CD4+ T cells were purified using magnetic negative selection. TCRdb keeps only in-frame clones here, not all; method: immunoSEQ multiplex PCR. The repertoire holds under 20,000 clones, roughly three quarters seen once, with roughly 2.5% in the top ten. This specimen was CD4+ T cells from blood, taken before the fourth cycle of nivolumab. Every receptor here comes from a human donor with classical Hodgkin lymphoma.

The genes are TRBV9 and TRBJ1-2; 10 positions match TRBD1. The CDR3 has 14 amino acids. The trim removed 3 bases at V and 8 bases at J, leaving 7 bases unmatched. In germline, CDR1 is SGDLS, CDR2 YYNGEE. The CDR3 is CASSATGTGDGYTF. DNA of the CDR3: TGTGCCAGCAGCGCTACCGGGACAGGGGACGGCTACACCTTC.

The rearrangement links TRBV28 to TRBJ1-2; D call uncertain. Germline assignment: CDR1 MDHEN and CDR2 SYDVKM. The CDR3 runs 15 residues. V lost 5 bases and J lost 3, with 16 bases in between. The CDR3: CASSPNKGWDYGYTF. The CDR3 DNA reads as TGTGCCAGCAGTCCCAATAAGGGTTGGGACTATGGCTACACCTTC.

This clone was seen a handful of times. The chain is built from TRBV19 and TRBJ2-3, with TRBD1 matching 8 bases. CDR1 is LNHDA, CDR2 SQIVND, per germline (reference sequence). The J segment lost 3 bases and the V segment lost 5 bases, leaving 7 bases of the junction unmatched. CDR3 size: 15 residues. CDR3 region: CASSVTGDLTDTQYF. The CDR3 nucleotides are TGTGCCAGTAGTGTGACAGGGGATTTAACAGATACGCAGTATTTT.

The J gene is TRBJ1-1, the V gene TRBV7-9, with D perhaps matching TRBD1 (5 bases). The CDR3 sequence is 14 residues long. Germline CDR1 and CDR2: SEHNR and FQNEAQ (reference sequence). The V end lost 0 bases, the J end lost 4 bases, and 9 bases lay between the germline ends. Written as DNA, the CDR3 is TGTGCCAGCAGCTTAGCGGGGGGAGGCACTGAAGCTTTCTTT. Protein product: CASSLAGGGTEAFF.

This clone was seen only a few times. The chain combines TRBV6-4 with TRBJ1-1; possibly TRBD1 for D (5 bases). CDR3 length: 13 residues. Germline V CDR1 and CDR2: MRHNA, SNTAGT. With 0 bases removed from V and 5 bases from J, the gap between germline ends came to 7 bases. The CDR3: CASSDSWGTEAFF. CDR3 DNA: TGTGCCAGCAGTGACTCATGGGGGACTGAAGCTTTCTTT.

This chain uses TRBV4-2 with TRBJ2-1; no clear D. Germline values: CDR1 LGHNA, CDR2 YNFKEQ. The CDR3 sequence is 14 residues long. The V end lost 1 base, the J end lost 5 bases, and 9 bases lay between the germline ends. The CDR3 is CASSQVGHNNEQFF. As DNA, the CDR3 is TGTGCCAGCAGCCAAGTGGGCCACAACAATGAGCAGTTCTTC.

This clone was counted only a few times. CDR3 bases: TGTGCCAGCAGCGCAAACAGGGGTAGCTCCTACGAGCAGTACTTC. This translates into CASSANRGSSYEQYF. The chain employs TRBV6-5 and TRBJ2-7; 7 bases map to TRBD1. Trimming cost V 6 bases and J 0 bases; bases outside gene matches: 8. This CDR3 contains 15 residues. From germline, CDR1 is MNHEY and CDR2 SVGAGI.

This rearrangement joins TRBV19 to TRBJ2-7, with 8 bases fitting TRBD1. The CDR3 covers 14 residues. Unmatched junction bases numbered 6, after V lost 6 bases and J lost 2 bases. Germline V lookup: CDR1 LNHDA, CDR2 SQIVND (reference sequence). Written as DNA, the CDR3 is TGTGCCAGTAGCCGGGGGACAGGCCCCTACGAGCAGTACTTC. This translates into CASSRGTGPYEQYF. The full variable domain, its missing parts supplied by reference TRBV19 and TRBJ2-7, is DGGITQSPKYLFRKEGQNVTLSCEQNLNHDAMYWYRQDPGQGLRLIYYSQIVNDFQKGDIAEGYSVSREKKESFPLTVTSAQKNPTAFYLCASSRGTGPYEQYFGPGTRLTVT.

This chain joins TRBV2 and TRBJ2-7, with D uncertain. This CDR3 contains 13 residues. Trimming left V 5 bases short and J 4 bases short, with 12 bases between. Germline CDR1 is SNHLY and CDR2 is FYNNEI. CDR3 nucleotide sequence: TGTGCCAGCAGTTGGACGGTTCCGTACGAGCAGTACTTC. It codes for CASSWTVPYEQYF.

The V gene is TRBV4-1, the J gene TRBJ2-5; unclear D gene. The CDR3 contains 12 residues. V lost 0 bases to trimming and J lost 7 bases, with 6 bases between them. Germline V gives CDR1 MGHRA, CDR2 YSYEKL. The CDR3: CASSQELGTQYF. The CDR3 bases are TGCGCCAGCAGCCAAGAGCTGGGGACCCAGTACTTC.

The chain employs TRBV21-1 and TRBJ1-5. TRBV21-1 is noted as a pseudogene. This CDR3 is built from 16 residues. The CDR3 sequence: CASSNRTDRSNQPQHF. DNA of the CDR3: TGTGCCAGCAGCAACCGGACGGACCGTAGCAATCAGCCCCAGCATTTT.

J is TRBJ2-2 and V is TRBV6-5; D may be TRBD1 (5 bases). Germline V lookup: CDR1 MNHEY, CDR2 SVGAGI. Trimming stripped 6 bases from V and 4 bases from J, with 9 bases between. The CDR3 is made up of 13 amino acids. Written as DNA, the CDR3 is TGTGCCAGCAGGCTCCAGGGCACCGGGGAGCTGTTTTTT. Its translation is CASRLQGTGELFF.

V gene TRBV19 combines with J gene TRBJ2-1, with 12 nucleotides matching TRBD2. This CDR3 has 15 amino acids. Germline V gene sequence: CDR1 LNHDA, CDR2 SQIVND (reference sequence). The V gene end was trimmed by 6 bases and the J gene end by 5 bases; junction bases not matched to a gene: 5. CDR3 region: CASSRLAGVHNEQFF. The CDR3 nucleotides are TGTGCCAGTAGCAGACTAGCGGGAGTTCACAATGAGCAGTTCTTC.

This clone was recorded only once. The chain is built from TRBV19 and TRBJ2-2; 9 bases map to TRBD2. The CDR3 totals 14 residues. Germline V CDR1 and CDR2: LNHDA, SQIVND (reference sequence). The J segment lost 4 bases and the V segment lost 9 bases, leaving 6 bases of the junction unmatched. For the CDR3, the DNA is TGTGCCAGCAAATATAGCGGGAGCACCGGGGAGCTGTTTTTT. It yields the protein CASKYSGSTGELFF.

This clone was seen once. This chain joins TRBV6-1 and TRBJ2-3; the match to TRBD2 covers 9 bases. Germline CDR1 and CDR2: MNHNS and SASEGT. This CDR3 contains 17 residues. J gave up 4 bases and V 1 base, and 9 bases lay outside the gene matches. The CDR3 sequence: CASSEDVGGGASDTQYF. In DNA, the CDR3 is TGTGCCAGCAGTGAAGATGTCGGCGGGGGGGCCTCAGATACGCAGTATTTT.

This clone was picked up one time. This chain uses TRBV5-1 with TRBJ2-7; TRBD1 matches 8 bases. The germline V gene has CDR1 SGHRS and CDR2 YFSETQ. V lost 2 bases and J lost 6; bases outside the gene matches: 7. This CDR3 spans 14 amino acids. CDR3 loop: CASSLDRGIGEQYF. DNA of the CDR3: TGCGCCAGCAGCTTAGACAGGGGTATCGGCGAGCAGTACTTC.

The rearrangement uses TRBV7-9 and TRBJ2-7; the D gene is possibly TRBD1 (6 bases). The V gene's germline CDR1 is SEHNR and CDR2 FQNEAQ (reference sequence). Trimming removed 3 bases at V and 4 bases at J, with 13 bases between. This CDR3 comprises 14 residues. CDR3 in amino acids: CASSFGTSGYEQYF. The CDR3 DNA follows: TGTGCCAGCAGCTTCGGGACAAGTGGGTACGAGCAGTACTTC.

J is TRBJ1-4 and V is TRBV30; maybe TRBD1 (6 bases). The CDR3 runs 13 residues. Looked up from germline, CDR1 is GTSNPN and CDR2 is SVGIG (reference sequence). Trimming cost V 1 base and J 4 bases, with 7 bases left between them. CDR3 nucleotide sequence: TGTGCCTGGAGTGCACAGGGTAATGAAAAACTGTTTTTT. Protein: CAWSAQGNEKLFF.

The chain couples TRBV18 to TRBJ1-1; the D gene is possibly TRBD1 (6 bases). The CDR3 is 15 amino acids. Trimming stripped 3 bases from V and 0 bases from J, with 11 bases between. Germline CDR1 reads KGHSH; CDR2 reads LQKENI. The CDR3 sequence: CASSPGQTLNTEAFF. The DNA of the CDR3 is TGTGCCAGCTCACCGGGACAAACGTTGAACACTGAAGCTTTCTTT.

This clone was observed a handful of times. V is TRBV6-5 and J is TRBJ1-1; 7 bases agree with TRBD1. The CDR3 has 16 amino acids. V lost 4 bases to trimming and J lost 4 bases; unmatched junction nucleotides: 12. Germline V gene lookup returns CDR1 MNHEY and CDR2 SVGAGI. The CDR3 DNA sequence: TGTGCCAGCAGTTCGGGCATCGGGACAGTGGGCACTGAAGCTTTCTTT. Translating it yields CASSSGIGTVGTEAFF.

The chain's CDR3 is CASGVYSGANVLTF. The CDR3 DNA sequence: TGTGCCAGCGGGGTTTACTCTGGGGCCAACGTCCTGACTTTC. V and J are TRBV5-8 and TRBJ2-6; D unclear. V lost 7 bases and J lost 0, with 8 bases in between. CDR1 and CDR2 from the germline V gene are SGHTS and YDEGEE. This CDR3 is 14 amino acids long.

The gene calls are TRBV6-5 and TRBJ1-2, with D possibly being TRBD1 (6 bases). The CDR3 sequence is 12 residues long. V lost 7 bases, J lost 3 bases, and 9 bases lay in between. Germline-derived CDR1 and CDR2 are MNHEY and SVGAGI. For the CDR3, the DNA is TGTGCCAGCAAGGAGGGGGACTATGGCTACACCTTC. It translates to CASKEGDYGYTF.

About this clone itself: Other nucleotide sequences from this sample produce the same CDR3. The genes are TRBV29-1 and TRBJ1-2, with a weak D call TRBD1 (5 bases). The CDR3 covers 11 residues. V shed 3 bases and J shed 4 bases, with 6 bases lying between them. Germline lookup yields CDR1 SQVTM and CDR2 ANQGSEA. DNA of the CDR3: TGCAGCGTTGAGAGGGGCTATGGCTACACCTTC. It specifies CSVERGYGYTF.

This clone is medium-sized (0.01 to 0.1%) in the sample. The V call is TRBV6-5, the J call TRBJ1-3, with TRBD1 as a possible D gene (5 bases). Germline CDR1 and CDR2: MNHEY and SVGAGI. CDR3 length equals 13 residues. The V end was cut by 11 bases, the J end by 5 bases, with 16 bases between. The CDR3 bases are TGTGCCTCGATCCCTCGGGGCCGAAACACCATATATTTT. It yields the protein CASIPRGRNTIYF.

The chain uses TRBV7-9 and TRBJ2-7; 12 nucleotides align to TRBD1. The CDR3 loop spans 14 amino acids. Per germline, CDR1 SEHNR and CDR2 FQNEAQ (reference sequence). V was pared by 5 bases and J by 6 bases, with 5 bases of the junction left unmatched. The CDR3 is CASSAGTGGLEQYF. CDR3 in DNA: TGTGCCAGCAGCGCTGGGACAGGGGGCCTCGAGCAGTACTTC.